The source of this T cell receptor beta chain is a study of CD8 T cells in Susac syndrome. The CDR3 has 12 amino acids. Trimming took off 7 bases at V and 2 bases at J, with 8 bases between the two ends. Germline assignment: CDR1 LNHNV and CDR2 YYDKDF (reference sequence). RNA amounts of roughly 0.45 to 1 ug underwent reverse transcription with random hexamers. TCRdb ran MiXCR on the immunoSEQ multiplex PCR reads and lists one entry per CDR3 protein. The table lists over 100,000 distinct CDR3 sequences, 96% of them singletons. The receptor comes from a human donor in good health. The sample consisted of CD4+ T cells from PBMCs. The chain is built from TRBV15 and TRBJ2-5, with TRBD2 as a possible D gene (5 bases). The CDR3 is CATTEGQETQYF. The CDR3 bases are TGTGCCACCACCGAGGGACAAGAGACCCAGTACTTC.